This TCR beta chain is from a study of blood T cell repertoires in COVID-19. The germline CDR1 and CDR2 sequences are MNHEY and SVGAGI. Trimming removed 8 bases from V and 6 bases from J, with 19 bases in between. This CDR3 comprises 15 residues. Here immunoSEQ multiplex PCR was the method, and the copy in TCRdb shows in-frame clones only, minus some. This table holds some 210,000 clones, around four fifths found once. Sequencing was carried out using peripheral blood. The chain has TRBV6-5 and TRBJ2-2; D possibly corresponds to TRBD2 (5 bases). The sequence derives from a human donor in a cohort sampled during active COVID-19. The CDR3 protein is CASGLRAQAAGELFF. As DNA, the CDR3 is TGTGCCAGCGGTCTGAGGGCGCAGGCGGCCGGGGAGCTGTTTTTT.